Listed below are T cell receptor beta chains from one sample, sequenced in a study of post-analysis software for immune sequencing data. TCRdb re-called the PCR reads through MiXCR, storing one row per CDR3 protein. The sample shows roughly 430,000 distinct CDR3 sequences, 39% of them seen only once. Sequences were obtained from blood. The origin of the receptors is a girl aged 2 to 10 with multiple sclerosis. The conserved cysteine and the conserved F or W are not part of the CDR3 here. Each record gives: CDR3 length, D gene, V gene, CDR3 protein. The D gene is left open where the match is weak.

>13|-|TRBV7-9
ASSLRGIMNTEAF
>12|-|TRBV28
ASSLLVSYNEQF
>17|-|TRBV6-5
ASSYLSGSTGHSGETQY
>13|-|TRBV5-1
ASSFTLNSNYGYT
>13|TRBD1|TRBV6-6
ASSYSDRENNEQF
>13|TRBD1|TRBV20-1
SATPGTGNTDTQY
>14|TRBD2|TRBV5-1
ASSSYSGTSGRQGF
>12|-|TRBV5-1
ASSLARGIETQY
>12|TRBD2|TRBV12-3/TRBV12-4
AGSFLAATGEQF
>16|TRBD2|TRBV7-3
ASSHLLQTSAAHNEQF
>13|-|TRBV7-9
ASSSGPPRAGEQY
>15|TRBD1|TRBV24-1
ATSDLRQGMVTDTQY
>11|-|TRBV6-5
ASSFYIFHGYT
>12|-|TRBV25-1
ASRDSRRYNEQF
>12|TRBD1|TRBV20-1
SAQRTGEGNTIY